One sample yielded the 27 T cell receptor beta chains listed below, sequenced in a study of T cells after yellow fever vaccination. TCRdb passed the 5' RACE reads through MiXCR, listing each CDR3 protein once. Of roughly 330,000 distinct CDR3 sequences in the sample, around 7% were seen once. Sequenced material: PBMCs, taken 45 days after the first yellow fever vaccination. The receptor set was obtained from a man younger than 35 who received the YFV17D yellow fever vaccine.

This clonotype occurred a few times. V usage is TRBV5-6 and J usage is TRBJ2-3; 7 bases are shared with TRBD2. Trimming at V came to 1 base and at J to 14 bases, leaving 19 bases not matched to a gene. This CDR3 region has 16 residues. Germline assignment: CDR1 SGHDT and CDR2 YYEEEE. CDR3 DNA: TGTGCCAGCAGCTTGTCCATGGGCAACCCCCTAGCGGCGTCGTATTTT. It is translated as CASSLSMGNPLAASYF.

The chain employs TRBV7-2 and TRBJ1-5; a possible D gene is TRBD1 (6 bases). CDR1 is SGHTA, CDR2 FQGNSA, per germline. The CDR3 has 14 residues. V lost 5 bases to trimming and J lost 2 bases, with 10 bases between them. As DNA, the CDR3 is TGTGCCAGCAGCCCGGACAGCCGCAATCAGCCCCAGCATTTT. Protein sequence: CASSPDSRNQPQHF.

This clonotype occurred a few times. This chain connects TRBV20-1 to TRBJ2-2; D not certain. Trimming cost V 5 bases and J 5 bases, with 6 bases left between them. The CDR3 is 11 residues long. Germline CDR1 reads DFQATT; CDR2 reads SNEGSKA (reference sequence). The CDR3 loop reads CSAYNTGELFF. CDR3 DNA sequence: TGCAGTGCTTATAATACCGGGGAGCTGTTTTTT.

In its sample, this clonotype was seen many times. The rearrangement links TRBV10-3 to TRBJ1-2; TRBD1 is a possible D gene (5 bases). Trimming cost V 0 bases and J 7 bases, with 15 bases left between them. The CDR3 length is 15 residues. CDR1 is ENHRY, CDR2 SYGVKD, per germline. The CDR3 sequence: CAISESLWQGGGYTF. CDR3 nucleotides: TGTGCCATCAGTGAGTCATTGTGGCAGGGCGGTGGCTACACCTTC.

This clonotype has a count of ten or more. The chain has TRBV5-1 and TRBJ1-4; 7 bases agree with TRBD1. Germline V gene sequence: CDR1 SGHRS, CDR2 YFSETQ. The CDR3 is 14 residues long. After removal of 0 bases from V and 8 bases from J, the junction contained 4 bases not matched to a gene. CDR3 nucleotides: TGCGCCAGCAGCTTGGACAGGGGTGGCGAAAAACTGTTTTTT. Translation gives CASSLDRGGEKLFF.

The CDR3 here is CASSTSSGADTQYF. In DNA form, the CDR3 reads TGTGCCAGCAGCACCTCTAGCGGAGCAGATACGCAGTATTTT. The rearrangement links TRBV5-4 to TRBJ2-3, with 7 bases identical to TRBD2. The CDR3 is 14 amino acids. Trimming cost V 4 bases and J 4 bases; bases outside gene matches: 6. Per the germline V gene, CDR1 is SGHNT and CDR2 is YYREEE (reference sequence).

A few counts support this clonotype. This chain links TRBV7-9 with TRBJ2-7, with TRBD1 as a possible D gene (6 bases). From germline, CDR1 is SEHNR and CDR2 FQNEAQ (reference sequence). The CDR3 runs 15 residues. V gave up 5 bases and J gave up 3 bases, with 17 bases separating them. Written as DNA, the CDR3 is TGTGCCAGCAGCCCCCAGACAGGAGAATTCTACGAGCAGTACGTC. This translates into CASSPQTGEFYEQYV.

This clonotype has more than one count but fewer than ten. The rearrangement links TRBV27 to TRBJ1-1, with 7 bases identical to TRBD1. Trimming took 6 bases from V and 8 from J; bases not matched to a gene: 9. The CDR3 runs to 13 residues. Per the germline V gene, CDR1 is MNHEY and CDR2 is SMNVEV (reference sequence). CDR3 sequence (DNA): TGTGCCAGCAGGATTACGACAGGGCTAGAAGCTTTCTTT. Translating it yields CASRITTGLEAFF.

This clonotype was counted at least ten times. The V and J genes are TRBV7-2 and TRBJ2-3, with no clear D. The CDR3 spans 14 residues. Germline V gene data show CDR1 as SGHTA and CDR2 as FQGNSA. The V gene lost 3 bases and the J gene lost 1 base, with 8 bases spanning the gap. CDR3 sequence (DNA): TGTGCCAGCAGCTTGGCGTGGGGCACAGATACGCAGTATTTT. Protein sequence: CASSLAWGTDTQYF. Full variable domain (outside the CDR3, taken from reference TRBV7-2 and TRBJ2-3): GAGVSQSPSNKVTEKGKDVELRCDPISGHTALYWYRQSLGQGLEFLIYFQGNSAPDKSGLPSDRFSAERTGGSVSTLTIQRTQQEDSAVYLCASSLAWGTDTQYFGPGTRLTVL.

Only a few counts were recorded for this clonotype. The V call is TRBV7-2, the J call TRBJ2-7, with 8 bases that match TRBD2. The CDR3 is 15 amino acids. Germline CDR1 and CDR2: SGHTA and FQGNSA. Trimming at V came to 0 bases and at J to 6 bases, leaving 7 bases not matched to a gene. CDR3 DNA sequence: TGTGCCAGCAGCTTAGCACCGGGACTAGTTAGCGAGCAGTACTTC. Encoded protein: CASSLAPGLVSEQYF.

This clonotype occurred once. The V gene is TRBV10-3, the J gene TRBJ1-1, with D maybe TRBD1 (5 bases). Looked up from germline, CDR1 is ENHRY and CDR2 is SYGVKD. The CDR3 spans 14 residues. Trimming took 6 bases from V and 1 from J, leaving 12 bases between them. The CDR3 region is CAISLNQGNTEAFF. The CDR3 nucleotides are TGTGCCATCAGCCTTAATCAGGGGAACACTGAAGCTTTCTTT.

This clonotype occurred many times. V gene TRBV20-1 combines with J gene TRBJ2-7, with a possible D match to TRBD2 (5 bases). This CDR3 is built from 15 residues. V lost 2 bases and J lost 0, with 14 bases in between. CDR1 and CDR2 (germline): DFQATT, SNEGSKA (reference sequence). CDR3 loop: CSARPGLLSSYEQYF. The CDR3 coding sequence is TGCAGTGCTAGACCCGGACTGTTGAGCTCCTACGAGCAGTACTTC.

The CDR3 coding sequence is TGTGCCAGCAGCCACTCGGTGCAGTTCTTC. As protein: CASSHSVQFF. V gene TRBV6-1 combines with J gene TRBJ2-1; D gene uncertain. Deletions cut 6 bases from V and 12 bases from J, with 9 bases between. Germline V CDR1 and CDR2: MNHNS, SASEGT. This CDR3 contains 10 residues.

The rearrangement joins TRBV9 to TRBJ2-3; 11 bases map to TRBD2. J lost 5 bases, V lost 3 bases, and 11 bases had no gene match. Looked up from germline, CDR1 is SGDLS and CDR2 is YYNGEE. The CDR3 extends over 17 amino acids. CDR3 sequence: CASSAALAGGSGDTQYF. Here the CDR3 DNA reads TGTGCCAGCAGCGCAGCCTTAGCGGGGGGGTCGGGAGATACGCAGTATTTT.

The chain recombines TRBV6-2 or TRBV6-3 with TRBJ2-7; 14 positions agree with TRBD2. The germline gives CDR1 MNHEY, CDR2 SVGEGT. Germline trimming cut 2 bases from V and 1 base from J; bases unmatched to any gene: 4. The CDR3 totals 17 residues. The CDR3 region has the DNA TGTGCCAGCAGTTACCGGACTAGCGGGGGGAAGTCCTACGAGCAGTACGTC. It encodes CASSYRTSGGKSYEQYV.

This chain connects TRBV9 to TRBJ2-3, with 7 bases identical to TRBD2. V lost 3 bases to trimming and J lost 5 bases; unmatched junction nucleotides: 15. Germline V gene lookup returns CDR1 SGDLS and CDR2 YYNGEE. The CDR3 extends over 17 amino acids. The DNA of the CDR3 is TGTGCCAGCAGCGGAACGGGGGGAAGGGTTAGAGGAGATACGCAGTATTTT. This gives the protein CASSGTGGRVRGDTQYF.

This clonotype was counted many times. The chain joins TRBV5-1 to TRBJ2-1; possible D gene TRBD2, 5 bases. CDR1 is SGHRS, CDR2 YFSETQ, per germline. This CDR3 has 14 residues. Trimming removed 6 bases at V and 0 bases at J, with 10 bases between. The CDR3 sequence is CASNGESSYNEQFF. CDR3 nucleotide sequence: TGCGCCAGCAACGGGGAAAGCTCCTACAATGAGCAGTTCTTC.

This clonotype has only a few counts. The CDR3 protein is CSAKGLGSYEQYV. The DNA of the CDR3 is TGCAGTGCTAAGGGCCTGGGCTCCTACGAGCAGTACGTC. The chain is built from TRBV20-1 and TRBJ2-7; unclear D gene. Germline CDR1 is DFQATT and CDR2 is SNEGSKA (reference sequence). V was trimmed by 4 bases and J by 0 bases, leaving 10 bases between them. This CDR3 is built from 13 residues.

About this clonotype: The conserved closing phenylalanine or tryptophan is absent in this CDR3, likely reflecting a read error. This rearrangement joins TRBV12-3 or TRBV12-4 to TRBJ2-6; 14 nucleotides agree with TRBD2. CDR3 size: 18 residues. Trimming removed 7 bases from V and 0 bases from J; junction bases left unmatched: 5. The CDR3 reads CASTVGLAGASGANVLTS. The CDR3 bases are TGTGCCAGCACCGTGGGACTAGCGGGGGCCTCTGGGGCCAACGTCCTGACTTCC.

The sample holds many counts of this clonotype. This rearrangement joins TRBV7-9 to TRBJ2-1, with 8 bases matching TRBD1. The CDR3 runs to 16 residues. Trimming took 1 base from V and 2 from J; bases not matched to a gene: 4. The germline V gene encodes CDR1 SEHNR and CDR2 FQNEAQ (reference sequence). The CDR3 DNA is TGTGCCAGCAGCTTAGGACGGACAGGGCCCTACAATGAGCAGTTCTTC. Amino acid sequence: CASSLGRTGPYNEQFF.

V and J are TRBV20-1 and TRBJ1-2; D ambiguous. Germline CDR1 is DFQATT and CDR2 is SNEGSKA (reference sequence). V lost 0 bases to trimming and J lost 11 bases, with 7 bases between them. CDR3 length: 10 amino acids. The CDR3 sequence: CSARDRRYTF. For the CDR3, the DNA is TGCAGTGCTAGAGACAGGAGGTACACCTTC.

In nucleotides, the CDR3 is TGTGCCAGTAGTATACTGGGCAGACAGAACACTGAAGCTTTCTTT. It translates to CASSILGRQNTEAFF. The chain uses TRBV19 and TRBJ1-1; D is uncertain. Germline-derived CDR1 and CDR2 are LNHDA and SQIVND (reference sequence). The CDR3 extends over 15 amino acids. V was cut by 2 bases and J by 1 base, with 11 bases left in between.

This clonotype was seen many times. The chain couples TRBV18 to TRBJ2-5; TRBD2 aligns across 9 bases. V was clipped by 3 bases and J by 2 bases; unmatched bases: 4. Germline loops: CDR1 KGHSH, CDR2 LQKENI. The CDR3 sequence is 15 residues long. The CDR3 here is CASSPASGIQETQYF. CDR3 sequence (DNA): TGTGCCAGCTCACCTGCTAGCGGGATACAAGAGACCCAGTACTTC.

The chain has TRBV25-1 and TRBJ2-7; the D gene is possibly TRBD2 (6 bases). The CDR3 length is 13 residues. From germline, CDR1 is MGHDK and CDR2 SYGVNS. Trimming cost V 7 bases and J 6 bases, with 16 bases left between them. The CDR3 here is CASNRQGGTEQYF. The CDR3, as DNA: TGTGCCAGCAATCGGCAGGGAGGAACCGAGCAGTACTTC.

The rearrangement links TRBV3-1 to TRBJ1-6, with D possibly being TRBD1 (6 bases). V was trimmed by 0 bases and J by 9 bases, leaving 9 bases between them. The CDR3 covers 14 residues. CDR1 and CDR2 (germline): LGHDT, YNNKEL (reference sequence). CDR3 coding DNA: TGTGCCAGCAGCCAAGACGGGGGGCTTTCACCCCTCCACTTT. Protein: CASSQDGGLSPLHF.

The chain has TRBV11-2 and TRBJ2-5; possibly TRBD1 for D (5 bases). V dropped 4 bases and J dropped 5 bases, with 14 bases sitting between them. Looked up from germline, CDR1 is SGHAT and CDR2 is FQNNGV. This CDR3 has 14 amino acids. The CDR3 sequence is CASSYIQSGETQYF. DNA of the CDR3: TGTGCCAGCAGCTATATACAGTCAGGGGAGACCCAGTACTTC.

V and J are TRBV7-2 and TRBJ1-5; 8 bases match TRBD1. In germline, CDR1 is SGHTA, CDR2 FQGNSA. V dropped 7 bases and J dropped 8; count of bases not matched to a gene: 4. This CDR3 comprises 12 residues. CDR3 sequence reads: CASTTTGEPQHF. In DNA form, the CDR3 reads TGTGCCAGCACAACGACAGGGGAGCCCCAGCATTTT. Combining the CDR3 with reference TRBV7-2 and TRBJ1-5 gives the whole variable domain GAGVSQSPSNKVTEKGKDVELRCDPISGHTALYWYRQSLGQGLEFLIYFQGNSAPDKSGLPSDRFSAERTGGSVSTLTIQRTQQEDSAVYLCASTTTGEPQHFGDGTRLSIL.